This is a list of T cell receptor beta chains from one sample in a study of T cells in Graves' hyperthyroidism and ophthalmopathy. TCRdb recomputed calls from the multiplex PCR reads with MiXCR, one row per CDR3 protein. The sample carries a few hundred thousand distinct CDR3 sequences, about half recorded once. Material: peripheral blood or thyroid tissue (not recorded which). The receptors were gathered from a woman aged 18-30 years with Graves' hyperthyroidism. Both conserved end residues are part of each CDR3. The D gene is left open where the match is weak. Clone sizes are given selectively: once, few, many, or a class where the clone is expanded.

many TRBJ2-5 TRBD2 TRBV2 CATYGLAATVETQYF TGTGCCACCTACGGACTAGCGGCCACGGTGGAGACCCAGTACTTC
few TRBJ1-1 NA TRBV3-1 CASSFSTGGNTEAFF TGTGCCAGCAGTTTCAGTACAGGCGGCAACACTGAAGCTTTCTTT
NA TRBJ1-1 NA TRBV7-2 CASSLWLVGNTEAFF TGTGCCAGCAGCTTGTGGCTAGTGGGAAACACTGAAGCTTTCTTT
NA TRBJ1-1 NA TRBV29-1 CSARQLNTEAFF TGCAGCGCTAGACAGCTGAACACTGAAGCTTTCTTT
NA TRBJ1-1 NA TRBV29-1 CSVEEGLGQGNTEAFF TGCAGCGTTGAAGAAGGGCTAGGGCAGGGGAACACTGAAGCTTTCTTT
many TRBJ1-2 NA TRBV18 CASSPPTQGYGYTF TGTGCCAGCTCACCACCGACGCAGGGCTATGGCTACACCTTC
many TRBJ2-5 NA TRBV27 CASSFVGSALETQYF TGTGCCAGCAGTTTTGTGGGTAGCGCCTTAGAGACCCAGTACTTC
once TRBJ1-6 TRBD1 TRBV2 CASRTEDRGTPLHF TGTGCCAGCAGGACTGAGGACAGGGGTACACCCCTCCACTTT
NA TRBJ2-7 TRBD2 TRBV12-3/TRBV12-4 CASSFRTSGSGEQYF TGTGCCAGCAGTTTTCGAACTAGCGGGAGCGGCGAGCAGTACTTC
NA TRBJ1-4 NA TRBV7-2 CASSPPGSRGTNEKLFF TGTGCCAGCAGTCCTCCCGGGTCAAGGGGAACTAATGAAAAACTGTTTTTT
many TRBJ1-1 NA TRBV15 CATSREVQYTEAFF TGTGCCACCAGCAGAGAGGTCCAGTACACTGAAGCTTTCTTT
NA TRBJ2-4 NA TRBV6-5 CAISTQSAKNIQYF TGTGCCATCAGTACCCAGTCGGCCAAAAACATTCAGTACTTC
many TRBJ1-2 TRBD1 TRBV9 CASSAGGQGRYGYTF TGTGCCAGCAGCGCCGGAGGACAGGGTCGATATGGCTACACCTTC
NA TRBJ2-7 TRBD1 TRBV2 CASSFQGAQQYF TGTGCCAGCAGTTTCCAGGGGGCGCAACAGTACTTC
NA TRBJ1-1 TRBD1 TRBV5-6 CASSSLRTGLNTEAFF TGTGCCAGCAGCTCTCTTAGGACAGGGTTGAACACTGAAGCTTTCTTT
many TRBJ2-7 NA TRBV15 CATRSLGHRPPHEQYF TGTGCCACCAGGAGTCTGGGACACCGACCGCCTCACGAGCAGTACTTC
many TRBJ2-2 NA TRBV5-1 CASRRRPATANTGELFF TGCGCCAGCAGGCGACGGCCCGCGACGGCGAACACCGGGGAGCTGTTTTTT
NA TRBJ1-1 NA TRBV19 CASSTPGATEAFF TGTGCCAGTAGTACCCCAGGGGCCACTGAAGCTTTCTTT
NA TRBJ2-2 NA TRBV20-1 CSAMSSGSAGELFF TGCAGTGCTATGAGTTCAGGGTCGGCCGGGGAGCTGTTTTTT
NA TRBJ1-5 TRBD1 TRBV6-5 CASSETGIYSNQPQHF TGTGCCAGCAGTGAGACAGGGATCTATAGCAATCAGCCCCAGCATTTT
many TRBJ2-7 NA TRBV6-1 CASSEAETYEQYF TGTGCCAGCAGTGAAGCCGAAACCTACGAGCAGTACTTC
NA TRBJ1-1 NA TRBV29-1 CSVARGVNTEVFF TGCAGCGTAGCCCGAGGGGTTAACACTGAAGTTTTCTTT
many TRBJ2-5 NA TRBV6-2/TRBV6-3 CASREVETQYF TGTGCCAGCAGAGAGGTAGAGACCCAGTACTTC
NA TRBJ2-3 TRBD2 TRBV7-3 CASSFGLAGVVRNEQYF TGTGCCAGCAGCTTTGGACTAGCGGGAGTGGTTCGCAATGAGCAGTATTTT
many TRBJ2-7 NA TRBV12-3/TRBV12-4 CASSREGDTYEQYF TGTGCCAGCAGCCGCGAGGGGGATACCTACGAGCAGTACTTC
few TRBJ2-7 TRBD1 TRBV19 CASSILGPGQDYEQYF TGTGCCAGTAGTATCCTAGGGCCGGGACAGGACTACGAGCAGTACTTC
few TRBJ2-2 NA TRBV10-3 CAITSGGPTGELFF TGTGCCATCACCTCCGGTGGTCCCACCGGGGAGCTGTTTTTT
NA TRBJ2-2 NA TRBV7-8 CASSFTAMNTGELFF TGTGCCAGCAGCTTTACAGCGATGAACACTGGGGAGCTGTTTTTT
once TRBJ1-6 NA TRBV20-1 CSARQQNNSPLHF TGCAGTGCTAGACAACAGAATAATTCACCCCTCCACTTT
NA TRBJ2-1 NA TRBV9 CASSGWGSAYNEQFF TGTGCCAGCAGCGGATGGGGATCGGCCTACAATGAGCAGTTCTTC
NA TRBJ2-2 NA TRBV10-3 CAIRSGTGELFF TGTGCCATCAGGTCCGGGACAGGGGAGCTGTTTTTT
NA TRBJ1-1 NA TRBV30 CAWAPFRGNTEAFF TGTGCCTGGGCGCCCTTTCGCGGGAACACTGAAGCTTTCTTT
NA TRBJ1-3 NA TRBV29-1 CSLALGNTIYF TGCAGCTTAGCTCTTGGAAACACCATATATTTT
NA TRBJ1-1 NA TRBV15 CATSSQPAMNTEAFF TGTGCCACCAGCAGCCAACCTGCTATGAACACTGAAGCTTTCTTT
NA TRBJ2-2 TRBD1 TRBV9 CASSATGANTGELFF TGTGCCAGCAGCGCTACAGGGGCTAACACCGGGGAGCTGTTTTTT
many TRBJ2-7 NA TRBV7-2 CASSQHLSGLAVSYEQYF TGTGCCAGCAGCCAACACCTCAGCGGCCTGGCGGTTTCGTACGAGCAGTACTTC
NA TRBJ1-5 NA TRBV6-5 CASSGQNQETQHF TGTGCCAGCAGCGGACAGAACCAAGAGACCCAGCATTTT
NA TRBJ1-1 NA TRBV15 CATSRKRMNTEAFF TGTGCCACCAGCAGGAAGCGGATGAACACTGAAGCTTTCTTT
NA TRBJ2-7 TRBD1 TRBV12-3/TRBV12-4 CASSFTGGGTYEQYF TGTGCCAGCAGTTTCACAGGGGGCGGGACCTACGAGCAGTACTTC
NA TRBJ2-5 TRBD2 TRBV7-2 CASSFSGLAGGTQYF TGTGCCAGCAGCTTCTCGGGACTAGCGGGAGGGACCCAGTACTTC
NA TRBJ2-1 NA TRBV12-3/TRBV12-4 CASSLEERNGQFF TGTGCCAGCAGTTTAGAGGAGCGCAATGGGCAGTTCTTC
many TRBJ2-7 TRBD1 TRBV7-6 CASSLDRGDEQYF TGTGCCAGCAGCCTCGACAGGGGAGACGAGCAGTACTTC
few TRBJ2-7 TRBD1 TRBV7-2 CASSLVGGTGDEQYF TGTGCCAGCAGCTTAGTAGGGGGGACAGGGGACGAGCAGTACTTC
many TRBJ2-2 NA TRBV11-2 CASSVLRGGELFF TGTGCCAGCAGCGTTCTTCGGGGCGGGGAGCTGTTTTTT
NA TRBJ1-2 NA TRBV25-1 CASSITGPYYGYTF TGTGCCAGCAGCATCACAGGGCCATACTATGGCTACACCTTC
few TRBJ1-1 TRBD1 TRBV7-2 CASSLTRQGTWTEAFF TGTGCCAGCAGTTTGACCCGACAGGGAACTTGGACTGAAGCTTTCTTT
many TRBJ2-2 TRBD1 TRBV20-1 CSARMGQGNTGELFF TGCAGTGCTAGAATGGGACAGGGGAACACCGGGGAGCTGTTTTTT
many TRBJ2-2 TRBD1 TRBV15 CATSRAGTGLIGELFF TGTGCCACCAGCAGGGCCGGGACAGGGCTGATCGGGGAGCTGTTTTTT
many TRBJ2-5 NA TRBV3-1 CASSQQQETQYF TGTGCCAGCAGCCAGCAACAAGAGACCCAGTACTTC
NA TRBJ1-2 TRBD1 TRBV29-1 CSVDETGDYGYTF TGCAGCGTTGATGAGACAGGGGACTATGGCTACACCTTC
many TRBJ2-7 NA TRBV13 CASSTRGMDYEQYF TGTGCCAGCAGCACCCGGGGAATGGACTACGAGCAGTACTTC
NA TRBJ2-1 NA TRBV2 CASSGATPTGNEQFF TGTGCCAGCAGTGGTGCCACTCCGACGGGCAATGAGCAGTTCTTC
many TRBJ1-1 NA TRBV14 CASSQDKWGMNTEAFF TGTGCCAGCAGCCAAGATAAGTGGGGGATGAACACTGAAGCTTTCTTT
NA TRBJ1-2 NA TRBV10-3 CAISESRGNYGYTF TGTGCCATCAGTGAGTCAAGGGGTAACTATGGCTACACCTTC
few TRBJ1-5 NA TRBV6-2/TRBV6-3 CASIADNQPQHF TGTGCCAGCATTGCGGACAATCAGCCCCAGCATTTT
NA TRBJ2-5 NA TRBV20-1 CSVSGHPQETQYF TGCAGTGTTAGTGGACACCCACAAGAGACCCAGTACTTC
NA TRBJ2-3 NA TRBV14 CASSQGLRDTQYF TGTGCCAGCAGCCAAGGACTCAGGGATACGCAGTATTTT
NA TRBJ1-1 NA TRBV29-1 CSGLTGPTEAFF TGCAGCGGCCTGACAGGTCCAACTGAAGCTTTCTTT
NA TRBJ1-5 NA TRBV7-9 CASSLSEQHF TGTGCCAGCAGCTTAAGTGAGCAGCATTTT